This TCR beta chain was identified in a study of OX40 agonist ivuxolimab in advanced cancers. Overall study: Aged roughly 20 to 85 with a mean of approximately 57 years, they were approximately 80% male.

Clones were read by immunoSEQ multiplex PCR, and TCRdb kept only the in-frame ones, dropping some. Here the sample spans approximately 60,000 clones, 84% being singletons. Per germline, CDR1 KGHSH and CDR2 LQKENI. The CDR3 covers 14 residues. V shed 3 bases, J shed 7 bases, and the junction held 3 bases outside the gene matches. This receptor was obtained from an adult with an advanced solid tumor such as melanoma, head and neck, liver or kidney cancer. V is TRBV18 and J is TRBJ1-4; 9 bases agree with TRBD1. The input for sequencing was CD4+ or CD8+ T cells sorted from blood, taken in a trial of the OX40 agonist ivuxolimab. CDR3 residues: CASSPGQGSEKLFF. In DNA, the CDR3 is TGTGCCAGCTCACCTGGACAGGGGAGTGAAAAACTGTTTTTT.